This T cell receptor (beta chain) emerged from a study of metastatic and nonmetastatic thyroid tumors. Study summary: It was across blood and tumor or nodule tissue from malignant and benign thyroid patients that repertoires were compared.

The entire patient cohort was treatment-naive prior to thyroid surgery. Germline V gene sequence: CDR1 SGHRS, CDR2 YFSETQ. The CDR3 has 15 residues. TCRdb re-called clones via MiXCR from the PCR reads. The sample holds tens of thousands of clones, 20% seen once. Regarding this clone: A read error may account for a junction end that differs from germline.

Sequencing was done on a sample of blood. V usage is TRBV5-1 and J usage is TRBJ2-7, with 7 bases lining up with TRBD2. The clonotype was recovered from a female donor with papillary thyroid cancer or a benign thyroid nodule (not recorded which). Some clones in this sample may be carry-over from other donors' samples. The CDR3 region has the DNA TGCGCCAGCAGCGGAGGGACTATCGGGAACCACGATCAGTACTTC. This sequence encodes CASSGGTIGNHDQYF. Based on the CDR3 plus reference TRBV5-1 and TRBJ2-7, the full variable domain is KAGVTQTPRYLIKTRGQQVTLSCSPISGHRSVSWYQQTPGQGLQFLFEYFSETQRNKGNFPGRFSGRQFSNSRSEMNVSTLELGDSALYLCASSGGTIGNHDQYFGPGTRLTVT.